This note documents a single TCR beta chain sequence. What it recognizes is unknown. Here the CDR3 omits its conserved ending phenylalanine or tryptophan, so a read error is the likely source. At sampling all donors were nominally healthy, likely with unrecorded immune exposures. V dropped 2 bases and J dropped 2 bases, with 12 bases sitting between them. The length of the CDR3 is 15 residues. The germline V gene encodes CDR1 SNHLY and CDR2 FYNNEI. The PCR was carried out with 60 Vbeta primers and 13 Jbeta primers. Clones were read by immunoSEQ multiplex PCR, and TCRdb kept only the in-frame ones, dropping some. The data show approximately 130,000 clones, 8.9% seen once. These data belong to a study of cytomegalovirus exposure and HLA in healthy donors. Study-level information: Counted in an early data release were tens of millions of unique TCRs from HLA-typed donors.

Study-wide results and caveats: A later analysis reportedly found that, within productive TCRs, an Asian-associated ancestry cluster had fewer N-insertions than the mean observed across the approximately 690 donors. Previous analysis showed most TCR beta V segments were productive about 90% or about 30% of the time.

The genes are TRBV2 and TRBJ1-2; D might be TRBD1 (6 bases). The clonotype was recovered from a woman aged 40 to 49 in good health and CMV-seropositive. Source material: PBMCs. The CDR3 sequence: CASSEPRTENYGYTS. The CDR3, as DNA: TGTGCCAGCAGTGAACCCCGGACAGAGAACTATGGCTACACCTCC.